This TCR beta chain was sequenced in a study of radiotherapy plus CTLA-4 blockade in lung cancer. Germline CDR1 SNHLY, CDR2 FYNNEI. The CDR3 is 14 residues long. Trimming pared 5 bases from V and 5 bases from J, leaving 10 bases between. Clones were read by immunoSEQ multiplex PCR, and TCRdb kept only the in-frame ones, dropping some. The table has fewer than 65,000 clones, almost 85% seen once. This specimen was peripheral blood, taken from a patient treated with radiotherapy plus ipilimumab. This sequence was found in a human donor with non-small cell lung cancer whose response to radiotherapy plus ipilimumab could not be evaluated. The V and J genes are TRBV2 and TRBJ1-6; no clear D gene. CDR3 DNA sequence: TGTGCCAGCAGTCTGATAGAGAATAATTCACCCCTCCACTTT. Translated: CASSLIENNSPLHF.